Sequencing of this T cell receptor beta chain was carried out in a study of beta chain features in type 1 diabetes. Study outcomes and limitations: Insertions at VDJ junctions were less frequent in type 1 diabetes patients. These patients also deleted more nucleotides at the same junctions. A closer apparent resemblance between naive, central memory and Treg TCRB repertoires was seen in patients than in healthy donors.

Reverse transcription of all isolated RNA meant that expressed TCRB transcripts were sequenced. Naive, central memory and regulatory T cell samples averaged about 4 million immunoSEQ reads each. The data were produced by immunoSEQ multiplex PCR, yet TCRdb's version contains in-frame clones alone and is incomplete. The sample gives roughly 500,000 clones, 30% of which show up once; 0.05% to 0.07% is in the top ten. This CDR3 spans 13 amino acids. Looked up from germline, CDR1 is MNHNS and CDR2 is SASEGT. Trimming took 2 bases from V and 7 from J; bases not matched to a gene: 5. Points on this clone: Its target is not known.

The sample comprised naive CD4+ T cells from blood. The receptor comes from a man aged 18 to 35 in good health. The chain recombines TRBV6-1 with TRBJ2-7, with 7 bases identical to TRBD1. The DNA of the CDR3 is TGTGCCAGCAGTGAACAGGGGGTGAATGAGCAGTACTTC. This encodes CASSEQGVNEQYF.